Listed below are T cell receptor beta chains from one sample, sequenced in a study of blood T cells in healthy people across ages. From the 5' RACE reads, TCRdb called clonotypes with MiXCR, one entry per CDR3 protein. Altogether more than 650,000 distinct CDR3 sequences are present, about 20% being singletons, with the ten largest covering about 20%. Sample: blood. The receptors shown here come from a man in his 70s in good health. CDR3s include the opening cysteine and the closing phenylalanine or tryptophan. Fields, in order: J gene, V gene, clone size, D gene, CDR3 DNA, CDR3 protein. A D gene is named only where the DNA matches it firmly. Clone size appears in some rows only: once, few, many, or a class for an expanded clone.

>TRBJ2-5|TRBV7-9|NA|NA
TGTGCCAGCCGCCCCAGGGGCGGCCAAGAGACCCAGTACTTC
CASRPRGGQETQYF
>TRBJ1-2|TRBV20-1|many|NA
TGCAGTGCCGACCAACTCCTTGTGGGGGACGGGAACTATGGCTACACCTTC
CSADQLLVGDGNYGYTF
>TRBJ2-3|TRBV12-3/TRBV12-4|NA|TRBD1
TGTGCCAGCAGTCAGGGGGTATGGACAGATACGGAGTATTTT
CASSQGVWTDTEYF
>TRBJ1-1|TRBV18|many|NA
TGTGCCAGCTCACCAAGTACTGAAGCTTTCTTT
CASSPSTEAFF
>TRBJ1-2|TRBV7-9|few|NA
TGTGCCAGCAGCTTAGTGGCAGCCAGGACAGAGTATCACACCTTC
CASSLVAARTEYHTF
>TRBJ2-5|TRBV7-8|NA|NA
TGTGCCAGCAGCACCGATAGAAGTTTGGAGACCCAGTACTTC
CASSTDRSLETQYF
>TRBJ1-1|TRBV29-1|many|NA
TGCAGCGCTGATACTGGGGTTGGGACTGAAGCTTTCTTT
CSADTGVGTEAFF
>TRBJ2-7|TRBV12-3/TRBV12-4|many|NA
TGTGCCAGCAGTCCCCGATACGAGCAGTACTTC
CASSPRYEQYF
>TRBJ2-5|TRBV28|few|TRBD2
TGTGCCAGCAGTTTTGGACAAGTCCAGCGGGGGCAAGAGACCCAGTACTTC
CASSFGQVQRGQETQYF
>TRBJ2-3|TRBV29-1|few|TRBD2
TGCAGCGTTGAGAAGGCGGGAGGGACCCTTAGGGGTACGCAGTATTTT
CSVEKAGGTLRGTQYF
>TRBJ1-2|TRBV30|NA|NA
TGTGCCTGGATCTGGGGGACTAACTATGGCTACACCTTC
CAWIWGTNYGYTF
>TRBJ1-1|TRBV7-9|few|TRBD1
TGTGCCAGCAGCTCCACCCCGGGACAGGGAGCCACTGAAGCTTTCTTT
CASSSTPGQGATEAFF
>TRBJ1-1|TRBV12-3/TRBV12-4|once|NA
TGTGCCAGCAGTTTTCAGACGCAGACTGAAGCTTTCTTT
CASSFQTQTEAFF
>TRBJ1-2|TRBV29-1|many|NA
TGCAGCGTTGAGTCAGCGGGCCCTTCGACCTTC
CSVESAGPSTF
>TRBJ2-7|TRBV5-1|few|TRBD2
TGCGCCAGCAGCTTGGGGGTAGCGGGGAACTCCTACGAGCAGTACTTC
CASSLGVAGNSYEQYF
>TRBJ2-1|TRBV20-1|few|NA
TGCAGTGCCGCCAGAACACAGTACCGTCGGAATGAGCAGTTCTTC
CSAARTQYRRNEQFF
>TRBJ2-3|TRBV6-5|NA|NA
TGTACCAGCAGTTACTCGGGGGCGGGACAATACGGAGGGACAGATACGCAGTATTTT
CTSSYSGAGQYGGTDTQYF
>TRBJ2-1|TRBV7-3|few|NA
TGTGCCAGCAGCTTGGCCTGGGGTAATGAGCAGTTCTTC
CASSLAWGNEQFF
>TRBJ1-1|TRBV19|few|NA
TGTGCCAGTAGTATCCCAGGGGCCATCGGGGCTTTCTTT
CASSIPGAIGAFF